Below, 30 T cell receptor beta chains from the same sample are listed, as sequenced in a study of regulatory T cells in long-lasting Graves disease. Described time point: newly diagnosed GD, antithyroid drugs for less than 3 months. PBMCs were the source of the RNA used for TCR sequencing. Libraries of TCR beta came from iRepertoire HTBI primers plus Arm-PCR of CDR3 regions. TCRdb re-called the multiplex PCR reads through MiXCR, storing one row per CDR3 protein. The data contain about 350,000 distinct CDR3 sequences, under 20% of them seen just once; the ten biggest clones take up about 19%. This sample also appeared in a second study, on T cells in Graves' hyperthyroidism and ophthalmopathy.

The sample was peripheral blood mononuclear cells (PBMCs), taken at new diagnosis, from a patient treated with antithyroid drugs. These receptors were collected from a woman aged 18 to 35 with Graves disease.

This clonotype was found a few times. The chain combines TRBV9 with TRBJ1-5; D is unresolved. CDR3 length: 15 residues. The germline V gene encodes CDR1 SGDLS and CDR2 YYNGEE. V was trimmed by 0 bases and J by 2 bases, leaving 9 bases between them. CDR3 in DNA: TGTGCCAGCAGCGTAGGAGGTGAGGGCAATCAGCCCCAGCATTTT. This encodes CASSVGGEGNQPQHF.

At least ten counts were recorded for this clonotype. CDR3 sequence: CAWRKGNSYTDTQYF. The CDR3 coding sequence is TGTGCCTGGAGGAAGGGGAATTCATACACAGATACGCAGTATTTT. This sequence joins TRBV30 and TRBJ2-3, with D perhaps matching TRBD1 (5 bases). V gave up 3 bases and J gave up 2 bases, with 15 bases separating them. Germline CDR1 reads GTSNPN; CDR2 reads SVGIG (reference sequence). The CDR3 loop spans 15 amino acids.

This clonotype was observed a few times. The genes are TRBV29-1 and TRBJ2-3; TRBD1 or TRBD2 may be the D gene (5 bases each). The germline gives CDR1 SQVTM, CDR2 ANQGSEA. This CDR3 spans 12 amino acids. Trimming shortened V by 4 bases and J by 4 bases, and 9 bases separated the two germline ends. The CDR3 loop reads CSVARGSDTQYF. In DNA form, the CDR3 reads TGCAGCGTTGCGAGGGGTTCAGATACGCAGTATTTT.

To note about this clonotype: A far larger clone lies a single base away; this is likely a read error. The V call is TRBV5-5, the J call TRBJ1-1; a weak D match, TRBD1 (5 bases). CDR1 SGHKS and CDR2 YYEKEE come from the germline V gene (reference sequence). Trimming took off 0 bases at V and 4 bases at J, with 10 bases between the two ends. The CDR3 has 14 amino acids. As DNA, the CDR3 is TGTGCCAGCAGCTTGGGCAGGGTGAGCACTGAAGCTTTCTTT. It specifies CASSLGRVSTEAFF.

As regards this clonotype: Because the CDR3's place on the DNA is in doubt, the DNA is left out and the CDR3 is given as listed by TCRdb. This chain uses TRBV7-3 with TRBJ1-1; TRBD1 reflects the table's D call only, with no check against the DNA. The CDR3 adds up to 20 amino acids, both ends counted. Germline lookup yields CDR1 SGHTA and CDR2 FQGTGA. CDR3 amino acids: CASSLGTGSFGTGTNTEAFF.

The chain is built from TRBV5-1 and TRBJ2-7, with TRBD2 matching over 14 bases. Germline-derived CDR1 and CDR2 are SGHRS and YFSETQ. The CDR3 is 15 amino acids. With V trimmed by 3 bases and J by 5 bases, 4 bases remained unmatched. In nucleotides, the CDR3 is TGCGCCAGCAGCTCGGGACTAGCGGGAGTCCACGAGCAGTACTTC. As protein: CASSSGLAGVHEQYF.

This clonotype was seen at least ten times. The genes are TRBV20-1 and TRBJ1-1; 7 nucleotides match TRBD1. CDR3 length equals 13 residues. The V gene end was trimmed by 1 base and the J gene end by 1 base; junction bases not matched to a gene: 0. Germline assignment: CDR1 DFQATT and CDR2 SNEGSKA (reference sequence). CDR3 coding DNA: TGCAGTGCTAGAGGGACAGGGAACACTGAAGCTTTCTTT. Its protein is CSARGTGNTEAFF.

A word on this clonotype: A much larger clone lies one base from this, so it may be a read error. The genes are TRBV5-5 and TRBJ1-1, with a tentative D call TRBD1 (5 bases). The CDR3 is 15 amino acids. V was trimmed by 2 bases and J by 5 bases, leaving 16 bases between them. Per the germline V gene, CDR1 is SGHKS and CDR2 is YYEKEE (reference sequence). The chain's CDR3 is CASSFPRGTRTEAFF. The DNA for the CDR3 is TGTGCCAGCAGCTTTCCGCGGGGGACGCGTACTGAAGCTTTCTTT.

The genes are TRBV6-1 and TRBJ2-2, with 10 bases matching TRBD2. V shed 6 bases, J shed 6 bases, and the junction held 10 bases outside the gene matches. Germline CDR1 and CDR2: MNHNS and SASEGT. The CDR3 is 16 amino acids. The CDR3 here is CASRSYLAGAAGELFF. CDR3 DNA sequence: TGTGCCAGCAGGTCCTACCTAGCGGGAGCGGCCGGGGAGCTGTTTTTT.

This clonotype has ten or more counts. The chain links TRBV29-1 to TRBJ2-3, with TRBD2 matching over 8 bases. CDR1 is SQVTM, CDR2 ANQGSEA, per germline. The CDR3 covers 15 residues. Trimming cost V 6 bases and J 6 bases; bases outside gene matches: 14. Here the CDR3 reads CSVPFGAGAGDTQYF. CDR3 nucleotide sequence: TGCAGCGTCCCTTTCGGAGCGGGGGCAGGGGATACGCAGTATTTT.

This clonotype was recorded a few times. This may come from a read error, since a much larger clone is one base off. CDR3 amino acids: CASGQIRDRGQPQHF. CDR3 DNA sequence: TGTGCCAGCGGTCAAATCCGGGACAGGGGTCAGCCCCAGCATTTT. This sequence joins TRBV28 and TRBJ1-5; TRBD1 agrees at 10 bases. CDR1 and CDR2 (germline): MDHEN, SYDVKM. The CDR3 spans 15 residues. V shed 8 bases and J 6 bases; nucleotides not matched to a gene: 10.

This clonotype has a handful of counts. The chain carries TRBV4-1 and TRBJ1-5; D unresolved. V lost 0 bases and J 3 bases, leaving 9 bases between the germline ends. Germline CDR1 is MGHRA and CDR2 is YSYEKL. This CDR3 comprises 15 residues. Written as DNA, the CDR3 is TGCGCCAGCAGCCAAGAAGTCACGTCCAATCAGCCCCAGCATTTT. It codes for CASSQEVTSNQPQHF.

This rearrangement joins TRBV5-1 to TRBJ2-1; the D gene could be TRBD1 or TRBD2 (6 bases each). Germline V CDR1 and CDR2: SGHRS, YFSETQ. This CDR3 contains 16 residues. V shed 4 bases and J shed 9 bases, with 23 bases lying between them. The CDR3 sequence: CASSSQDTGAPGEQFF. The CDR3 coding sequence is TGCGCCAGCAGCAGCCAAGACACGGGGGCCCCCGGTGAGCAGTTCTTC.

This clonotype has a count of ten or more. This rearrangement joins TRBV28 to TRBJ1-2; 10 bases are a match to TRBD1. Trimming cost V 7 bases and J 2 bases; bases outside gene matches: 10. In germline, CDR1 is MDHEN, CDR2 SYDVKM. The length of the CDR3 is 16 residues. CDR3 DNA: TGTGCCAGCACCATAGGGGGACAGGGGATAAACTATGGCTACACCTTC. It translates to CASTIGGQGINYGYTF.

Only a few counts were recorded for this clonotype. V gene TRBV27 combines with J gene TRBJ1-2; D is uncertain. The V end lost 2 bases, the J end lost 2 bases, and 9 bases lay between the germline ends. This CDR3 contains 14 residues. Germline CDR1 reads MNHEY; CDR2 reads SMNVEV (reference sequence). This chain's CDR3 is CASSLIPTNYGYTF. CDR3 DNA sequence: TGTGCCAGCAGTTTAATACCCACCAACTATGGCTACACCTTC.

There are a few counts of this clonotype. The chain recombines TRBV29-1 with TRBJ2-7; 7 bases are a match to TRBD1. Germline V gives CDR1 SQVTM, CDR2 ANQGSEA. The CDR3 runs to 12 residues. V lost 4 bases to trimming and J lost 5 bases; unmatched junction nucleotides: 5. The CDR3 region is CSVGTGRDEQYF. The CDR3 bases are TGCAGCGTTGGGACAGGACGTGACGAGCAGTACTTC.

This clonotype was seen at least ten times. The chain recombines TRBV24-1 with TRBJ2-3; 7 bases match TRBD1. This CDR3 is built from 15 residues. CDR1 and CDR2 from the germline V gene are KGHDR and SFDVKD. J gave up 1 base and V 0 bases, and 0 bases lay outside the gene matches. The CDR3: CATSDLGTGTDTQYF. The DNA for the CDR3 is TGTGCCACCAGTGATTTGGGGACAGGCACAGATACGCAGTATTTT.

This clonotype was seen only a few times. The rearrangement links TRBV6-4 to TRBJ1-4; the D gene is possibly TRBD1 (5 bases). Deletions cut 6 bases from V and 8 bases from J, with 19 bases between. Germline values: CDR1 MRHNA, CDR2 SNTAGT. The CDR3 has 15 amino acids. CDR3 DNA: TGTGCCAGCAGGAAGGGGAATGAGGTGGGGGAAAAACTGTTTTTT. Its translation: CASRKGNEVGEKLFF.

This clonotype showed up many times. The CDR3 coding sequence is TGCAGTGCTAGAGATGAACTAGCGGGGGGGTACGAGCAGTACTTC. Translated: CSARDELAGGYEQYF. This chain links TRBV20-1 with TRBJ2-7; TRBD2 agrees at 13 bases. CDR3 length equals 15 residues. J lost 4 bases, V lost 0 bases, and 3 bases had no gene match. CDR1 is DFQATT, CDR2 SNEGSKA, per germline (reference sequence).

This clonotype was picked up many times. The V gene is TRBV13, the J gene TRBJ2-3, with 9 nucleotides matching TRBD1. The CDR3 length is 15 residues. V shed 3 bases, J shed 1 base, and the junction held 2 bases outside the gene matches. Germline V lookup: CDR1 PRHDT, CDR2 FYEKMQ (reference sequence). DNA of the CDR3: TGTGCCAGCAGCTTGGGGGACAGGGGCACAGATACGCAGTATTTT. Translating gives CASSLGDRGTDTQYF. The entire variable domain, with the rest obtained from reference TRBV13 and TRBJ2-3, is as follows: AAGVIQSPRHLIKEKRETATLKCYPIPRHDTVYWYQQGPGQDPQFLISFYEKMQSDKGSIPDRFSAQQFSDYHSELNMSSLELGDSALYFCASSLGDRGTDTQYFGPGTRLTVL.

There are many counts of this clonotype. The V gene is TRBV2, the J gene TRBJ1-1; D not resolved. V gave up 7 bases and J gave up 1 base, with 16 bases separating them. Looked up from germline, CDR1 is SNHLY and CDR2 is FYNNEI. The CDR3 runs 15 residues. The CDR3 reads CASNHLGEGNTEAFF. The CDR3 DNA reads TGTGCCAGCAACCACCTTGGGGAGGGGAACACTGAAGCTTTCTTT.

This clonotype was seen many times. The chain employs TRBV2 and TRBJ2-4; D tentatively reads TRBD1 or TRBD2 (5 bases each). The V end lost 1 base, the J end lost 9 bases, and 7 bases lay between the germline ends. This CDR3 comprises 12 residues. CDR1 and CDR2 from the germline V gene are SNHLY and FYNNEI. The DNA for the CDR3 is TGTGCCAGCAGTGAAGGTGGGGGCATTCAGTACTTC. Protein: CASSEGGGIQYF. Variable domain in full (rest from reference TRBV2 and TRBJ2-4): EPEVTQTPSHQVTQMGQEVILRCVPISNHLYFYWYRQILGQKVEFLVSFYNNEISEKSEIFDDQFSVERPDGSNFTLKIRSTKLEDSAMYFCASSEGGGIQYFGAGTRLSVL.

In this sample, this clonotype turned up a few times. This chain uses TRBV2 with TRBJ1-4; perhaps TRBD1 as D (5 bases). V lost 5 bases to trimming and J lost 6 bases, with 13 bases between them. The germline V gene has CDR1 SNHLY and CDR2 FYNNEI. The CDR3 covers 14 residues. The CDR3 bases are TGTGCCAGCAGTCCAGTGGGACGCGATGAAAAACTGTTTTTT. It specifies CASSPVGRDEKLFF.

This clonotype was found many times. The V call is TRBV3-1, the J call TRBJ2-1, with D maybe TRBD2 (5 bases). The germline V gene has CDR1 LGHDT and CDR2 YNNKEL (reference sequence). The CDR3 has 15 amino acids. Trimming took off 1 base at V and 5 bases at J, with 12 bases between the two ends. This CDR3 reads CASSQGTGLNNEQFF. The CDR3, as DNA: TGTGCCAGCAGCCAAGGTACTGGACTCAACAATGAGCAGTTCTTC.

This clonotype was counted at least ten times. The V call is TRBV2, the J call TRBJ2-1; TRBD2 is a possible D gene (6 bases). Trimming shortened V by 0 bases and J by 4 bases, and 10 bases separated the two germline ends. The CDR3 contains 15 residues. Germline values: CDR1 SNHLY, CDR2 FYNNEI. In DNA, the CDR3 is TGTGCCAGCAGTGAAGCGTTCGGAGGGTACAATGAGCAGTTCTTC. Its protein is CASSEAFGGYNEQFF.

The chain has TRBV5-1 and TRBJ1-5, with unresolved D. The germline V gene encodes CDR1 SGHRS and CDR2 YFSETQ. The CDR3 is made up of 15 amino acids. V lost 4 bases, J lost 0 bases, and 11 bases lay in between. As DNA, the CDR3 is TGCGCCAGCAGCGTGTGGGGTTATAGCAATCAGCCCCAGCATTTT. This translates into CASSVWGYSNQPQHF.

The chain employs TRBV7-9 and TRBJ2-6; 7 bases align to TRBD1. Germline V lookup: CDR1 SEHNR, CDR2 FQNEAQ (reference sequence). This CDR3 has 16 amino acids. V was pared by 4 bases and J by 4 bases, with 7 bases of the junction left unmatched. In DNA, the CDR3 is TGTGCCAGCAGCTCGACCGACAGGGCGGGGGCCAACGTCCTGACTTTC. This sequence encodes CASSSTDRAGANVLTF.

This clonotype has ten or more counts. CDR3 loop: CAWSGYAVSQPQHF. CDR3 DNA sequence: TGTGCCTGGAGCGGGTACGCGGTGAGTCAGCCCCAGCATTTT. The rearrangement joins TRBV30 to TRBJ1-5; D is unclear. Per the germline V gene, CDR1 is GTSNPN and CDR2 is SVGIG (reference sequence). CDR3 size: 14 residues. Trimming stripped 3 bases from V and 6 bases from J, with 15 bases between.

This clonotype has a count of ten or more. The chain has TRBV6-2 or TRBV6-3 and TRBJ1-2, with D possibly TRBD1 on 5 matching bases. With 6 bases removed from V and 5 bases from J, the gap between germline ends came to 25 bases. CDR3 length equals 17 residues. CDR1 is MNHEY, CDR2 SVGEGT, per germline. CDR3 protein: CASRMLEDRDRPYGYTF. CDR3 bases: TGTGCCAGCAGAATGCTTGAGGACCGGGACCGACCATATGGCTACACCTTC.

This clonotype was detected many times. The chain is built from TRBV11-1 and TRBJ2-1; a weak D match, TRBD1 (5 bases). Germline-derived CDR1 and CDR2 are SGHAT and FQDESV (reference sequence). CDR3 length equals 15 residues. V lost 0 bases, J lost 4 bases, and 10 bases lay in between. CDR3 sequence: CASSLAPQGYNEQFF. Here the CDR3 DNA reads TGTGCCAGCAGCTTAGCTCCGCAGGGTTACAATGAGCAGTTCTTC.